Each of the 30 T cell receptor beta chains below was sequenced from the same sample in a study of T cell repertoires in cytomegalovirus infection. MiXCR, applied by TCRdb to the reads, yields one record per CDR3 protein. The top ten clones hold about an eighth of a sample with approximately 310,000 distinct CDR3 sequences, more than 20% of them seen once. These receptors have no known antigen. The source was cultured PBMCs, collected from culture after CMV antigen stimulation. The receptors shown here come from a human donor in good health (CMV status not recorded). Some clones in this sample may be carry-over from other donors' samples.

The sample holds a few counts of this clonotype. The rearrangement joins TRBV12-3 or TRBV12-4 to TRBJ2-3; 9 bases align to TRBD2. Trimming cost V 5 bases and J 2 bases; bases outside gene matches: 11. The CDR3 sequence is 17 residues long. CDR3 protein: CASSPLTSGYLTDTQYF. The CDR3 DNA sequence: TGTGCCAGCAGTCCCTTGACTAGCGGCTACCTCACAGATACGCAGTATTTT.

In DNA form, the CDR3 reads TGTGCCAGCAGTGAAGCTGGACATCAGCCCCAGCATTTT. Its translation: CASSEAGHQPQHF. The V gene is TRBV6-5, the J gene TRBJ1-5; D gene ambiguous. This CDR3 is 13 amino acids long. Germline V CDR1 and CDR2: MNHEY, SVGAGI. V was pared by 5 bases and J by 5 bases, with 10 bases between.

The table lists this clonotype with many counts. The rearrangement uses TRBV11-1 and TRBJ1-1; 7 nucleotides agree with TRBD1. CDR3 size: 14 residues. Germline trimming cut 4 bases from V and 3 bases from J; bases unmatched to any gene: 5. The germline V gene has CDR1 SGHAT and CDR2 FQDESV (reference sequence). CDR3 amino acids: CASSSGQPDTEAFF. The CDR3 DNA reads as TGTGCCAGCAGCTCGGGACAGCCTGACACTGAAGCTTTCTTT. Full variable domain (rest looked up from reference TRBV11-1 and TRBJ1-1): EAEVAQSPRYKITEKSQAVAFWCDPISGHATLYWYRQILGQGPELLVQFQDESVVDDSQLPKDRFSAERLKGVDSTLKIQPAELGDSAMYLCASSSGQPDTEAFFGQGTRLTVV.

The rearrangement links TRBV7-9 to TRBJ2-3, with D uncertain. Germline lookup yields CDR1 SEHNR and CDR2 FQNEAQ (reference sequence). This CDR3 spans 14 amino acids. Deletions cut 5 bases from V and 0 bases from J, with 9 bases between. The CDR3 bases are TGTGCCAGCAGCAGAAGCGTGAGCACAGATACGCAGTATTTT. Translation: CASSRSVSTDTQYF.

The V and J genes are TRBV11-2 and TRBJ2-7; D may be TRBD2 (6 bases). CDR3 length equals 17 residues. Deletions cut 3 bases from V and 1 base from J, with 19 bases between. The germline V gene has CDR1 SGHAT and CDR2 FQNNGV. Written as DNA, the CDR3 is TGTGCCAGCAGCTTTGGGCCGCGGGGTCTAGCTTCCTACGAGCAGTACTTC. It specifies CASSFGPRGLASYEQYF.

This clonotype was seen ten or more times. At one of its ends the junction is not consistent with the germline gene, which may arise from a read error. The rearrangement links TRBV5-1 to TRBJ1-1; perhaps TRBD1 as D (6 bases). In germline, CDR1 is SGHRS, CDR2 YFSETQ. This CDR3 contains 14 residues. CDR3 amino acids: CASSLVGGNTEAFF. Written as DNA, the CDR3 is TGTGCCAGCAGCTTAGTAGGGGGGAACACTGAAGCTTTCTTT.

A few counts support this clonotype. The rearrangement joins TRBV7-9 to TRBJ2-1; D ambiguous. The CDR3 length is 13 residues. The germline V and J ends were trimmed by 1 base and 8 bases, with 9 bases remaining between them. Looked up from germline, CDR1 is SEHNR and CDR2 is FQNEAQ (reference sequence). Here the CDR3 reads CASSLVGPDEQFF. The CDR3 bases are TGTGCCAGCAGCTTAGTTGGACCCGATGAGCAGTTCTTC.

The chain recombines TRBV5-1 with TRBJ2-4; weak D call: TRBD1 (5 bases). The V gene lost 6 bases and the J gene lost 4 bases, with 17 bases spanning the gap. This CDR3 has 15 residues. Germline-derived CDR1 and CDR2 are SGHRS and YFSETQ. DNA for the CDR3: TGCGCCAGCACCACCTCCTGGCAGGGAAAAAACATTCAGTACTTC. It specifies CASTTSWQGKNIQYF.

The chain joins TRBV20-1 to TRBJ2-5; D is ambiguous. The CDR3 runs to 13 residues. CDR1 and CDR2 (germline): DFQATT, SNEGSKA (reference sequence). V was pared by 2 bases and J by 5 bases, with 12 bases between. The CDR3: CSARFRAGETQYF. Written as DNA, the CDR3 is TGCAGTGCTAGATTCCGGGCTGGTGAGACCCAGTACTTC.

The chain couples TRBV2 to TRBJ1-1; D is unresolved. Germline CDR1 SNHLY, CDR2 FYNNEI. This CDR3 comprises 15 residues. With 1 base removed from V and 1 base from J, the gap between germline ends came to 10 bases. CDR3 loop: CASSEGRYQNTEAFF. Written as DNA, the CDR3 is TGTGCCAGCAGTGAAGGACGATACCAGAACACTGAAGCTTTCTTT.

The chain uses TRBV7-2 and TRBJ2-7, with 10 positions matching TRBD1. The CDR3 has 16 amino acids. Germline CDR1 SGHTA, CDR2 FQGNSA. The V segment lost 3 bases and the J segment 6 bases; nucleotides outside the gene matches: 11. CDR3 sequence (DNA): TGTGCCAGCAGCTTTCTGGCGAGACAGGGGGCTGGCGAGCAGTACTTC. Amino acids: CASSFLARQGAGEQYF.

In this sample, this clonotype turned up a few times. This chain uses TRBV7-2 with TRBJ1-1; D not resolved. V gave up 1 base and J gave up 11 bases, with 14 bases separating them. CDR1 is SGHTA, CDR2 FQGNSA, per germline. The CDR3 extends over 13 amino acids. In DNA form, the CDR3 reads TGTGCCAGCAGCTTAGATGAGGGTCTCTTGGCTTTCTTT. Amino acid sequence: CASSLDEGLLAFF.

This clonotype was observed a handful of times. The J gene is TRBJ2-3, the V gene TRBV10-3, with 7 positions matching TRBD2. The germline CDR1 and CDR2 sequences are ENHRY and SYGVKD. The CDR3 consists of 15 residues. V was clipped by 4 bases and J by 0 bases; unmatched bases: 4. The CDR3 sequence is CAISGLALSTDTQYF. The DNA of the CDR3 is TGTGCCATCAGTGGACTAGCCCTTAGCACAGATACGCAGTATTTT.

The V and J genes are TRBV7-6 and TRBJ2-2, with a tentative D call TRBD2 (6 bases). Germline loops: CDR1 SGHVS, CDR2 FNYEAQ. Trimming cost V 6 bases and J 0 bases, with 14 bases left between them. This CDR3 is built from 16 residues. The CDR3 reads CASRPQDYTNTGELFF. The CDR3 coding sequence is TGTGCCAGCAGACCACAGGACTACACGAACACCGGGGAGCTGTTTTTT. The variable domain in full, completed from reference TRBV7-6 and TRBJ2-2, reads GAGVSQSPRYKVTKRGQDVALRCDPISGHVSLYWYRQALGQGPEFLTYFNYEAQQDKSGLPNDRFSAERPEGSISTLTIQRTEQRDSAMYRCASRPQDYTNTGELFFGEGSRLTVL.

The chain recombines TRBV6-8 with TRBJ2-1; D is unclear. Trimming removed 5 bases from V and 5 bases from J, with 7 bases in between. Germline V CDR1 and CDR2: MNHGY, SAAAGT. This CDR3 is 12 amino acids long. The CDR3 sequence: CASSDLNNEQFF. The CDR3, as DNA: TGTGCCAGCAGTGACTTAAACAATGAGCAGTTCTTC.

As DNA, the CDR3 is TGTGCCAGCAGTCCAGTAATGGGTCGGGACACTGAAGCTTTCTTT. This codes for CASSPVMGRDTEAFF. The J gene is TRBJ1-1, the V gene TRBV6-5, with D hard to call. The CDR3 is 15 amino acids. Germline lookup yields CDR1 MNHEY and CDR2 SVGAGI. V lost 5 bases, J lost 3 bases, and 16 bases lay in between.

About this clonotype: At one of its ends the junction is not consistent with the germline gene, which may arise from a read error. This chain uses TRBV20-1 with TRBJ2-2; D possibly uses TRBD1 or TRBD2 (5 bases each). Per germline, CDR1 DFQATT and CDR2 SNEGSKA (reference sequence). There are 13 residues in the CDR3. The CDR3 here is CVGAGTNAGELFF. The DNA of the CDR3 is TGCGTGGGAGCCGGGACGAACGCCGGGGAGCTGTTTTTT.

This clonotype was seen repeatedly, ten times or more. The rearrangement links TRBV7-2 to TRBJ2-3, with TRBD2 identical over 12 bases. Germline CDR1 reads SGHTA; CDR2 reads FQGNSA. This CDR3 spans 16 amino acids. Losses at the gene ends were 5 bases for V and 4 bases for J; bases not matched to a gene: 7. CDR3 protein: CASSLRTSGTADTQYF. The CDR3 coding sequence is TGTGCCAGCAGCCTAAGGACTAGCGGGACGGCAGATACGCAGTATTTT. The full variable domain, with the rest looked up from reference TRBV7-2 and TRBJ2-3, is GAGVSQSPSNKVTEKGKDVELRCDPISGHTALYWYRQSLGQGLEFLIYFQGNSAPDKSGLPSDRFSAERTGGSVSTLTIQRTQQEDSAVYLCASSLRTSGTADTQYFGPGTRLTVL.

This clonotype has a count of ten or more. The genes are TRBV4-3 and TRBJ1-1; no clear D. This CDR3 comprises 15 residues. Germline CDR1 is LGHNA and CDR2 is YSLEER. Trimming shortened V by 0 bases and J by 9 bases, and 17 bases separated the two germline ends. CDR3 coding DNA: TGCGCCAGCAGCCAAGATGGATCACCCGAACTCCAAGCTTTCTTT. This encodes CASSQDGSPELQAFF.

The chain links TRBV6-6 to TRBJ2-7; D possibly corresponds to TRBD1 (5 bases). The CDR3 length is 14 residues. Germline CDR1 reads MNHNY; CDR2 reads SVGAGI (reference sequence). V was pared by 5 bases and J by 4 bases, with 15 bases between. This CDR3 reads CASSKGVASYEQYF. In nucleotides, the CDR3 is TGTGCCAGCAGTAAAGGGGTTGCCTCTTACGAGCAGTACTTC.

V gene TRBV11-2 combines with J gene TRBJ2-5, with 10 bases that match TRBD2. The trim removed 3 bases at V and 3 bases at J, leaving 4 bases unmatched. The CDR3 spans 15 residues. Germline assignment: CDR1 SGHAT and CDR2 FQNNGV. For the CDR3, the DNA is TGTGCCAGCAGCTTGGTTACTAGCGGGAAAGAGACCCAGTACTTC. Translation gives CASSLVTSGKETQYF.

This clonotype showed up many times. This chain connects TRBV7-2 to TRBJ1-2; TRBD1 might be the D (5 bases). Trimming removed 4 bases at V and 1 base at J, with 13 bases between. Germline V CDR1 and CDR2: SGHTA, FQGNSA. The CDR3 runs to 15 residues. CDR3 sequence (DNA): TGTGCCAGCAGCTCCCGGGGAGGGGTTAACTATGGCTACACCTTC. It is translated as CASSSRGGVNYGYTF.

In the case of this clonotype: Mismatch with germline at one junction end may stem from a read error. The CDR3 coding sequence is TGTGCCAGCAGCCAAGACGCGATAGTAATACAGGGGGGCGACGCTGAAGCTTTCTTT. It encodes CASSQDAIVIQGGDAEAFF. J is TRBJ1-1 and V is TRBV4-1; 8 positions match TRBD1. In germline, CDR1 is MGHRA, CDR2 YSYEKL. This CDR3 has 19 residues.

This clonotype was found a few times. The chain links TRBV14 to TRBJ1-1; D unresolved. Germline CDR1 reads SGHDN; CDR2 reads FVKESK. The CDR3 extends over 13 amino acids. Deletions cut 4 bases from V and 10 bases from J, with 16 bases between. CDR3 bases: TGTGCCAGCAGCCCCCGTTACCCCGGTGTAGCTTTCTTT. Translating gives CASSPRYPGVAFF.

This clonotype was seen a single time. The chain joins TRBV7-9 to TRBJ2-5; a weak D match, TRBD1 (6 bases). This CDR3 has 14 residues. The germline V and J ends were trimmed by 4 bases and 4 bases, with 13 bases remaining between them. Per the germline V gene, CDR1 is SEHNR and CDR2 is FQNEAQ (reference sequence). CDR3 in amino acids: CASSSPGTTETQYF. The CDR3 nucleotides are TGTGCCAGCAGCTCACCTGGGACAACAGAGACCCAGTACTTC.

This chain connects TRBV15 to TRBJ1-1; weak D call: TRBD1 (5 bases). The germline V gene encodes CDR1 LNHNV and CDR2 YYDKDF (reference sequence). The CDR3 has 12 amino acids. The V end lost 9 bases, the J end lost 3 bases, and 11 bases lay between the germline ends. CDR3 DNA sequence: TGTGCCACAGCCGGGACCTACACTGAAGCTTTCTTT. It is translated as CATAGTYTEAFF.

This chain connects TRBV6-8 to TRBJ2-1, with D unclear. Deletions cut 9 bases from V and 8 bases from J, with 17 bases between. The CDR3 length is 13 residues. Germline V gives CDR1 MNHGY, CDR2 SAAAGT. The CDR3 nucleotides read TGTGCCAGTACACGGACCGCTTCGCATGAGCAGTTCTTC. It codes for CASTRTASHEQFF.

Only one count was recorded for this clonotype. The V call is TRBV7-3, the J call TRBJ2-3, with D unresolved. Looked up from germline, CDR1 is SGHTA and CDR2 is FQGTGA. This CDR3 contains 14 residues. The V end was cut by 2 bases, the J end by 4 bases, with 10 bases between. This chain's CDR3 is CASSLSSYPDTQYF. The CDR3 nucleotides are TGTGCCAGCAGCTTATCCTCCTACCCAGATACGCAGTATTTT. Supplemented by reference TRBV7-3 and TRBJ2-3, the full variable domain reads GAGVSQTPSNKVTEKGKYVELRCDPISGHTALYWYRQSLGQGPEFLIYFQGTGAADDSGLPNDRFFAVRPEGSVSTLKIQRTERGDSAVYLCASSLSSYPDTQYFGPGTRLTVL.

J is TRBJ2-7 and V is TRBV3-1; 7 bases align to TRBD1. The germline V gene encodes CDR1 LGHDT and CDR2 YNNKEL (reference sequence). The CDR3 runs 12 residues. The J segment lost 3 bases and the V segment lost 8 bases, leaving 4 bases of the junction unmatched. CDR3 region: CASGGQFYEQYF. In DNA form, the CDR3 reads TGTGCCAGCGGGGGACAGTTCTACGAGCAGTACTTC.

This rearrangement joins TRBV20-1 to TRBJ1-1, with 7 bases lining up with TRBD1. This CDR3 has 12 residues. Trimming at V came to 6 bases and at J to 4 bases, leaving 5 bases not matched to a gene. Germline V CDR1 and CDR2: DFQATT, SNEGSKA (reference sequence). The CDR3 protein is CSAQGGGTEAFF. DNA of the CDR3: TGCAGTGCCCAGGGGGGGGGCACTGAAGCTTTCTTT.